Listed below are T cell receptor beta chains from one sample, sequenced in a study of cytomegalovirus exposure and HLA in healthy donors. TCRdb's table, derived via immunoSEQ multiplex PCR, lists solely in-frame clones and lacks some. The data hold about 100,000 clones, with around 80% observed a single time. The sequencing input was PBMCs. The receptors originated from a female donor in good health and CMV-seropositive. Each CDR3 is given with its conserved first and last residue. A D gene is named only where the DNA matches it firmly. Some rows have no size entry. The others give once, few or many, or a class for an expanded clone.

j_gene: TRBJ1-4; abundance: .; v_gene: TRBV5-4; d_gene: .; CDR3nt: TGTGCCAGCAGCCCAGCTCCCGGGGGGCGGCGAGAAAAACTGTTTTTT; CDR3aa: CASSPAPGGRREKLFF
j_gene: TRBJ1-2; abundance: .; v_gene: TRBV28; d_gene: .; CDR3nt: TGTGCCAGTAAACAGGGACCCTATGGCTACACCTTC; CDR3aa: CASKQGPYGYTF
j_gene: TRBJ1-6; abundance: .; v_gene: TRBV6-1; d_gene: TRBD1; CDR3nt: TGTGCCAGCAGTATCCGGACAGGGGGTGATTCACCCCTCCACTTT; CDR3aa: CASSIRTGGDSPLHF
j_gene: TRBJ2-7; abundance: few; v_gene: TRBV30; d_gene: TRBD1; CDR3nt: TGTGCCTGGAGGAAAGGACAGGGGTTCTACGAGCAGTACTTC; CDR3aa: CAWRKGQGFYEQYF
j_gene: TRBJ2-5; abundance: .; v_gene: TRBV4-1; d_gene: .; CDR3nt: TGCGCCAGCAGCCAAGCGACAGCGGGTAAAGAGACCCAGTACTTC; CDR3aa: CASSQATAGKETQYF
j_gene: TRBJ1-1; abundance: .; v_gene: TRBV29-1; d_gene: TRBD1; CDR3nt: TGCAGCGCTTTCCGGGACAGGGGGAACACTGAAGCTTTCTTT; CDR3aa: CSAFRDRGNTEAFF
j_gene: TRBJ2-1; abundance: .; v_gene: TRBV11-2; d_gene: TRBD1; CDR3nt: TGTGCCAGCAGCTTCACGACAGGGATATACAGTGAGCAGTTCTTC; CDR3aa: CASSFTTGIYSEQFF
j_gene: TRBJ1-1; abundance: .; v_gene: TRBV7-9; d_gene: .; CDR3nt: TGTGCCAGCAGCTTACAGGGACAAGGCACTGAAGCTTTCTTT; CDR3aa: CASSLQGQGTEAFF
j_gene: TRBJ1-5; abundance: .; v_gene: TRBV12-5; d_gene: TRBD1; CDR3nt: TGTGCTAGTGGCCCTCCGGGACAGGGAGGAAGTCAGCCCCAGCATTTT; CDR3aa: CASGPPGQGGSQPQHF
j_gene: TRBJ1-1; abundance: .; v_gene: TRBV29-1; d_gene: .; CDR3nt: TGCAGCGTAGGGGGTCATCTGACTGAAGCTTTCTTT; CDR3aa: CSVGGHLTEAFF
j_gene: TRBJ2-7; abundance: .; v_gene: TRBV7-2; d_gene: .; CDR3nt: TGTGCCAGCAGCGATGCCAGGGGAGTGCCTACGAAAGAGCAGTACTTC; CDR3aa: CASSDARGVPTKEQYF
j_gene: TRBJ1-5; abundance: .; v_gene: TRBV10-3; d_gene: TRBD1; CDR3nt: TGTGCCATCAGTGAGCGAGACAGGGCTAGCAATCAGCCCCAGCATTTT; CDR3aa: CAISERDRASNQPQHF
j_gene: TRBJ2-5; abundance: .; v_gene: TRBV7-7; d_gene: TRBD2; CDR3nt: TGTGCTAGCAGTCGTACTTGGGGGAGGGGAGAGACCCAGTACTTC; CDR3aa: CASSRTWGRGETQYF
j_gene: TRBJ2-2; abundance: once; v_gene: TRBV7-3; d_gene: TRBD1; CDR3nt: TGTGCCAGCAGCTTAAGCCCAGGGGGCCGCACCCGGGGGACCGGGGAGCTGTTTTTT; CDR3aa: CASSLSPGGRTRGTGELFF
j_gene: TRBJ2-5; abundance: .; v_gene: TRBV2; d_gene: TRBD2; CDR3nt: TGTGCCAGCCTACTCACCTCGGGAGGGTGGAAGACCCAGTACTTC; CDR3aa: CASLLTSGGWKTQYF
j_gene: TRBJ2-7; abundance: .; v_gene: TRBV5-1; d_gene: TRBD2; CDR3nt: TGCGCCAGCAGCTTGGTCGAGCGGGAGTCGGGAGAGCAGTACTTC; CDR3aa: CASSLVERESGEQYF
j_gene: TRBJ2-1; abundance: .; v_gene: TRBV7-2; d_gene: TRBD2; CDR3nt: TGTGCCAGCAGCTTAGGTTCTAGCGGGGGGGCCAATGAGCAGTTCTTC; CDR3aa: CASSLGSSGGANEQFF
j_gene: TRBJ1-1; abundance: .; v_gene: TRBV7-9; d_gene: .; CDR3nt: TGTTCCAGCAGTCCATGGAGGGATCGAATGAACACTGAAGCTTTCTTT; CDR3aa: CSSSPWRDRMNTEAFF
j_gene: TRBJ2-7; abundance: .; v_gene: TRBV28; d_gene: .; CDR3nt: TGTGCCAGCAGTTTAGCGGGTTTTGGTTACGAGCAGTACTTC; CDR3aa: CASSLAGFGYEQYF
j_gene: TRBJ1-1; abundance: .; v_gene: TRBV19; d_gene: .; CDR3nt: TGTGCCAGTAACAGGGAAGACATGAACACTGAAGCTTTCTTT; CDR3aa: CASNREDMNTEAFF
j_gene: TRBJ2-5; abundance: .; v_gene: TRBV7-2; d_gene: TRBD2; CDR3nt: TGTGCCAGCAGCGTCCTAGCGGGGGGAGAGACCCAGTACTTC; CDR3aa: CASSVLAGGETQYF
j_gene: TRBJ2-5; abundance: .; v_gene: TRBV11-2; d_gene: TRBD2; CDR3nt: TGTGCCAGCAGCCAGGCGAGGCTAGCGGCCGAGACCCAGTACTTC; CDR3aa: CASSQARLAAETQYF
j_gene: TRBJ1-2; abundance: .; v_gene: TRBV6-1; d_gene: .; CDR3nt: TGTGCCAGCAGTGAACAGGGGATGGGTGGCTACACCTTC; CDR3aa: CASSEQGMGGYTF
j_gene: TRBJ1-2; abundance: .; v_gene: TRBV5-4; d_gene: .; CDR3nt: TGTGCCAGCAGCTTCCCCCCCTCTAACTATGGCTACACCTTC; CDR3aa: CASSFPPSNYGYTF
j_gene: TRBJ2-7; abundance: .; v_gene: TRBV5-1; d_gene: .; CDR3nt: TGCGCCAGCAGCTTGGTCGGGACAAGCTACGAGCAGTACTTC; CDR3aa: CASSLVGTSYEQYF
j_gene: TRBJ2-7; abundance: .; v_gene: TRBV28; d_gene: .; CDR3nt: TGTGCCAGCAGTACTGGTCCTTACTACGAGCAGTACTTC; CDR3aa: CASSTGPYYEQYF
j_gene: TRBJ2-5; abundance: once; v_gene: TRBV19; d_gene: TRBD1; CDR3nt: TGTGCCAGTAGTCCCTGGGGACAGCGAGAGACCCAGTACTTC; CDR3aa: CASSPWGQRETQYF
j_gene: TRBJ2-7; abundance: .; v_gene: TRBV6-1; d_gene: .; CDR3nt: TGTGCCAGCTTGGTGGGGGCGCAAGAGCAGTACTTC; CDR3aa: CASLVGAQEQYF
j_gene: TRBJ2-7; abundance: .; v_gene: TRBV7-2; d_gene: .; CDR3nt: TGTGCCAGCAGCTCACAGCCCTCCTACGAGCAGTACTTC; CDR3aa: CASSSQPSYEQYF
j_gene: TRBJ2-4; abundance: .; v_gene: TRBV13; d_gene: TRBD2; CDR3nt: TGTGCCAGCAGCCTTGTAGCGGGGGGGCAGGTAAACATTCAGTACTTC; CDR3aa: CASSLVAGGQVNIQYF
j_gene: TRBJ1-3; abundance: .; v_gene: TRBV5-4; d_gene: .; CDR3nt: TGTGCCAGCAGCTTGGACAGGGTGGACGGAAACACCATATATTTT; CDR3aa: CASSLDRVDGNTIYF
j_gene: TRBJ2-3; abundance: .; v_gene: TRBV5-1; d_gene: .; CDR3nt: TGCGCCAGCCGGAGGGCCGACACAGATACGCAGTATTTT; CDR3aa: CASRRADTDTQYF
j_gene: TRBJ2-5; abundance: few; v_gene: TRBV2; d_gene: TRBD2; CDR3nt: TGTGCCAGCAGTTTTCAACGCAGCGGGAGGGGGCAAGAGACCCAGTACTTC; CDR3aa: CASSFQRSGRGQETQYF
j_gene: TRBJ2-7; abundance: few; v_gene: TRBV4-1; d_gene: .; CDR3nt: TGCGCCAGCAGCCCCCGATATAGCCGGAGCTCCTACGAGCAGTACTTC; CDR3aa: CASSPRYSRSSYEQYF
j_gene: TRBJ2-3; abundance: .; v_gene: TRBV18; d_gene: TRBD2; CDR3nt: TGTGCCAGCTCCCAGTCACTAGCGGGAAGCACAGATACGCAGTATTTT; CDR3aa: CASSQSLAGSTDTQYF
j_gene: TRBJ2-7; abundance: .; v_gene: TRBV28; d_gene: TRBD1; CDR3nt: TGTGCCAGCAGTTTATTATCTCCCCTAGGGGGCGAATTCTCCTACGAGCAGTACTTC; CDR3aa: CASSLLSPLGGEFSYEQYF
j_gene: TRBJ1-4; abundance: .; v_gene: TRBV7-2; d_gene: .; CDR3nt: TGTGCCAGCAGCTCCCCAACCCGGGGAACTAATGAAAAACTGTTTTTT; CDR3aa: CASSSPTRGTNEKLFF
j_gene: TRBJ2-3; abundance: .; v_gene: TRBV5-1; d_gene: TRBD2; CDR3nt: TGCGCCAGCAGCTTCGGGGGGGGGACCACAGATACGCAGTATTTT; CDR3aa: CASSFGGGTTDTQYF
j_gene: TRBJ2-7; abundance: .; v_gene: TRBV4-1; d_gene: TRBD1; CDR3nt: TGCGCCAGCAGCGCACAACAGGGGGCCGCCTTCTACGAGCAGTACTTC; CDR3aa: CASSAQQGAAFYEQYF
j_gene: TRBJ1-2; abundance: .; v_gene: TRBV5-4; d_gene: TRBD1; CDR3nt: TGTGCCAGCAGCACCGGACAGGGGAATAACTATGGCTACACCTTC; CDR3aa: CASSTGQGNNYGYTF
j_gene: TRBJ2-3; abundance: .; v_gene: TRBV9; d_gene: TRBD1; CDR3nt: TGTGCCAGCAGCTCACAACCAGGGGGCGGCACAGATACGCAGTATTTT; CDR3aa: CASSSQPGGGTDTQYF
j_gene: TRBJ2-5; abundance: few; v_gene: TRBV4-2; d_gene: .; CDR3nt: TGTGCCAGCAGCCAAGGTGACTACCAAGAGACCCAGTACTTC; CDR3aa: CASSQGDYQETQYF
j_gene: TRBJ1-2; abundance: .; v_gene: TRBV4-1; d_gene: .; CDR3nt: TGCGCCAGCAGCCAATCGACAATTAACTATGGCTACACCTTC; CDR3aa: CASSQSTINYGYTF
j_gene: TRBJ2-1; abundance: few; v_gene: TRBV29-1; d_gene: TRBD1; CDR3nt: TGCAGCGTTTGGACAGGATCCTACAATGAGCAGTTCTTC; CDR3aa: CSVWTGSYNEQFF
j_gene: TRBJ1-3; abundance: .; v_gene: TRBV18; d_gene: .; CDR3nt: TGTGCCAGCTCGTCCCAGGGAAACACCATATATTTT; CDR3aa: CASSSQGNTIYF
j_gene: TRBJ2-3; abundance: few; v_gene: TRBV7-3; d_gene: .; CDR3nt: TGTGCCAGCAGCGCCCACAGGGAGGATACGCAGTATTTT; CDR3aa: CASSAHREDTQYF
j_gene: TRBJ2-5; abundance: .; v_gene: TRBV6-6; d_gene: TRBD2; CDR3nt: TGTGCCAGCAGTTATAATTTAGCGGGAGGAGAGACCCAGTACTTC; CDR3aa: CASSYNLAGGETQYF
j_gene: TRBJ1-1; abundance: .; v_gene: TRBV2; d_gene: .; CDR3nt: TGTGCCAGCAGAAGTGGCCAGAACACTGAAGCTTTCTTT; CDR3aa: CASRSGQNTEAFF
j_gene: TRBJ1-1; abundance: .; v_gene: TRBV9; d_gene: .; CDR3nt: TGTGCCAGCAGCGTACACATTATGGCGGGGATACAGAACACTGAAGCTTTCTTT; CDR3aa: CASSVHIMAGIQNTEAFF
j_gene: TRBJ2-7; abundance: few; v_gene: TRBV5-1; d_gene: .; CDR3nt: TGCGCCAGCAGCCCAGAGGGGACTCACGGCAGCTTC; CDR3aa: CASSPEGTHGSF
j_gene: TRBJ2-3; abundance: .; v_gene: TRBV7-2; d_gene: TRBD2; CDR3nt: TGTGCCAGCAGCTTAGTGAGCGGGGGGGCCGTAGATACGCAGTATTTT; CDR3aa: CASSLVSGGAVDTQYF
j_gene: TRBJ1-2; abundance: .; v_gene: TRBV28; d_gene: TRBD1; CDR3nt: TGTGCCATCAGACAGGGAAGGGGTCGGGGCTACACCTTC; CDR3aa: CAIRQGRGRGYTF